This T cell receptor (beta chain) derives from a study of glioma-infiltrating T cells. Notes on this clonotype: Its antigen is unknown.

This CDR3 has 15 residues. Per the germline V gene, CDR1 is SGHVS and CDR2 is FNYEAQ. V gave up 2 bases and J gave up 5 bases, with 16 bases separating them. Study-wide results and caveats: Non-neoplastic patients had below-expected tissue-blood divergence, while all gliomas exceeded expectation. Tissue and blood shared very few CDR3 sequences.

Using RNA template, CDR3s of TCR alpha and beta were amplified with iRepertoire arm-PCR. Input was 100-400 ng of tissue mRNA or PBMC total RNA. A single record per CDR3 protein comes from TCRdb applying MiXCR to the multiplex PCR reads. This table has under 200,000 distinct CDR3 sequences, around 40% appearing once. V gene TRBV7-6 combines with J gene TRBJ2-7, with a weak D call TRBD2 (6 bases). Sequencing input: glioma tissue, nonneoplastic brain tissue, or PBMCs (not recorded which). The receptor was derived from a human donor with low-grade glioma or glioblastoma, undergoing nonglioma brain surgery, or in good health (not recorded which). The CDR3, as DNA: TGTGCCAGCAGCTTATACTCGGGGGAATTCGACGAGCAGTACTTC. Amino acid sequence: CASSLYSGEFDEQYF.